Listed here are 10 T cell receptor beta chains from one sample, sequenced in a study of T cell changes during pregnancy in multiple sclerosis (dated by TCRdb to the late 2010s). Receptors were amplified or captured by the immunoSEQ multiplex PCR assay. Not all clones reach the TCRdb copy of this immuneACCESS table, which keeps in-frame sequences only. Checked studies attribute under half of the gap to unresolved V genes and leave the rest unexplained. For this sample there are 55,000 to 85,000 clones; 80% to 95% appear just once. The biggest ten clones account for less than 2% of the sample. The source material was peripheral blood, sampled in the second trimester of pregnancy. The receptors here all came from a female donor with multiple sclerosis, enrolled in a pregnancy study.

This clone has only a few counts. In DNA form, the CDR3 reads TGTGCCAGCTCACCGCGACTAGTAGGGGCGGGTTCCACAGATACGCAGTATTTT. This gives the protein CASSPRLVGAGSTDTQYF. V gene TRBV18 combines with J gene TRBJ2-3, with a tentative D call TRBD2 (6 bases). Trimming took off 3 bases at V and 2 bases at J, with 21 bases between the two ends. The germline gives CDR1 KGHSH, CDR2 LQKENI. The CDR3 spans 18 residues.

This clone was seen a single time. V gene TRBV27 combines with J gene TRBJ2-3; no definite D call. V gave up 3 bases and J gave up 9 bases, with 16 bases separating them. Per the germline V gene, CDR1 is MNHEY and CDR2 is SMNVEV (reference sequence). CDR3 length: 14 amino acids. For the CDR3, the DNA is TGTGCCAGCAGTTTCGACCTCCTCGCAGGCACGCAGTATTTT. Its translation is CASSFDLLAGTQYF.

The chain has TRBV7-2 and TRBJ2-7, with D possibly matching TRBD2 (6 bases). The CDR3 is 15 residues long. V lost 1 base and J 7 bases, leaving 17 bases between the germline ends. CDR1 and CDR2 from the germline V gene are SGHTA and FQGNSA. CDR3 sequence (DNA): TGTGCCAGCAGCTTAGATCGAGCCAGGGCGGGAGAGCAGTACTTC. This gives the protein CASSLDRARAGEQYF.

This sequence joins TRBV5-4 and TRBJ2-7; possibly TRBD1 for D (6 bases). Per the germline V gene, CDR1 is SGHNT and CDR2 is YYREEE (reference sequence). The V end lost 0 bases, the J end lost 2 bases, and 15 bases lay between the germline ends. The CDR3 is made up of 16 amino acids. CDR3 loop: CASSLAVGGYAYEQYF. In DNA form, the CDR3 reads TGTGCCAGCAGCTTGGCCGTAGGGGGTTACGCCTACGAGCAGTACTTC.

The rearrangement joins TRBV19 to TRBJ2-2, with D possibly TRBD1 on 6 matching bases. This CDR3 region has 14 residues. Germline CDR1 and CDR2: LNHDA and SQIVND (reference sequence). Trimming took 6 bases from V and 5 from J, leaving 13 bases between them. CDR3 coding DNA: TGTGCCAGTAGAGGGGGATCGAGTACCGGGGAGCTGTTTTTT. It translates to CASRGGSSTGELFF. The whole variable domain, filled in from reference TRBV19 and TRBJ2-2, reads DGGITQSPKYLFRKEGQNVTLSCEQNLNHDAMYWYRQDPGQGLRLIYYSQIVNDFQKGDIAEGYSVSREKKESFPLTVTSAQKNPTAFYLCASRGGSSTGELFFGEGSRLTVL.

This clone was found a few times. The chain combines TRBV7-2 with TRBJ1-2, with a possible D match to TRBD1 (6 bases). The CDR3 has 13 residues. The germline V and J ends were trimmed by 5 bases and 4 bases, with 11 bases remaining between them. The germline CDR1 and CDR2 sequences are SGHTA and FQGNSA. CDR3 DNA sequence: TGTGCCAGCAGCACAGACAGGACCTATGGCTACACCTTC. This translates into CASSTDRTYGYTF.

This rearrangement joins TRBV5-1 to TRBJ2-7, with 8 bases fitting TRBD1. This CDR3 contains 13 residues. Germline V gives CDR1 SGHRS, CDR2 YFSETQ. Trimming at V came to 7 bases and at J to 2 bases, leaving 5 bases not matched to a gene. CDR3 sequence: CASGMTGAYEQYF. The CDR3 region has the DNA TGCGCCAGCGGCATGACAGGGGCCTACGAGCAGTACTTC. Filled out from reference TRBV5-1 and TRBJ2-7, the complete variable domain reads KAGVTQTPRYLIKTRGQQVTLSCSPISGHRSVSWYQQTPGQGLQFLFEYFSETQRNKGNFPGRFSGRQFSNSRSEMNVSTLELGDSALYLCASGMTGAYEQYFGPGTRLTVT.

V and J are TRBV5-8 and TRBJ2-1; 8 bases are shared with TRBD2. The CDR3 is 16 amino acids. J was trimmed by 2 bases and V by 0 bases; bases with no gene match: 4. Germline CDR1 and CDR2: SGHTS and YDEGEE. CDR3 bases: TGTGCCAGCAGCTTGGGTCGGGGGGGCCCCTACAATGAGCAGTTCTTC. It encodes CASSLGRGGPYNEQFF.

The chain has TRBV11-2 and TRBJ2-7; TRBD1 aligns across 7 bases. The length of the CDR3 is 14 residues. J gave up 6 bases and V 4 bases, and 9 bases lay outside the gene matches. Germline CDR1 and CDR2: SGHAT and FQNNGV. The CDR3: CASSSLTGKGEQYF. CDR3 in DNA: TGTGCCAGCAGCTCCCTGACAGGGAAGGGCGAGCAGTACTTC.

The chain joins TRBV29-1 to TRBJ1-1, with D tentatively TRBD1 (5 bases). There are 14 residues in the CDR3. Germline V gene lookup returns CDR1 SQVTM and CDR2 ANQGSEA. Trimming cost V 3 bases and J 0 bases, with 11 bases left between them. DNA of the CDR3: TGCAGCGTTGAGGGAGGGACGGTGAACACTGAAGCTTTCTTT. This codes for CSVEGGTVNTEAFF. Full variable domain (remainder filled in from reference TRBV29-1 and TRBJ1-1): SAVISQKPSRDICQRGTSLTIQCQVDSQVTMMFWYRQQPGQSLTLIATANQGSEATYESGFVIDKFPISRPNLTFSTLTVSNMSPEDSSIYLCSVEGGTVNTEAFFGQGTRLTVV.